The 24 T cell receptor beta chains below were found in one sample sequenced in a study of cytomegalovirus exposure and HLA in healthy donors. It was with 60 Vbeta and 13 Jbeta primers that the PCR ran. The data were produced by immunoSEQ multiplex PCR, yet TCRdb's version contains in-frame clones alone and is incomplete. The sample has about 190,000 clones, about 77% seen once. The specimen was PBMCs. The source is a man aged 30-40 years in good health and CMV-seropositive.

This clone was observed a single time. The chain couples TRBV11-2 to TRBJ1-2; possibly TRBD1 for D (5 bases). The V and J ends lost 2 bases and 4 bases respectively, with 8 bases between them. This CDR3 spans 13 amino acids. Germline V gene lookup returns CDR1 SGHAT and CDR2 FQNNGV. As DNA, the CDR3 is TGTGCCAGCAGCTTACGGGGGAGCTATGGCTACACCTTC. Amino acids: CASSLRGSYGYTF.

This clone was counted a few times. The chain combines TRBV7-2 with TRBJ2-1; D perhaps matches TRBD1 (5 bases). The CDR3 extends over 14 amino acids. Germline values: CDR1 SGHTA, CDR2 FQGNSA. Trimming removed 1 base at V and 4 bases at J, with 8 bases between. The DNA for the CDR3 is TGTGCCAGCAGCTTAGACAGGTTATACAATGAGCAGTTCTTC. It specifies CASSLDRLYNEQFF.

This clone was detected a few times. The CDR3: CASSVGSGTYEQYF. The CDR3 nucleotides read TGTGCCAGCAGCGTAGGTTCAGGGACCTACGAGCAGTACTTC. The chain links TRBV9 to TRBJ2-7; tentative D call: TRBD1 (5 bases). The CDR3 spans 14 residues. Looked up from germline, CDR1 is SGDLS and CDR2 is YYNGEE. Trimming pared 0 bases from V and 2 bases from J, leaving 9 bases between.

V usage is TRBV6-5 and J usage is TRBJ2-5; unclear D gene. Germline-derived CDR1 and CDR2 are MNHEY and SVGAGI. This CDR3 comprises 15 residues. V was trimmed by 6 bases and J by 5 bases, leaving 19 bases between them. The CDR3 DNA is TGTGCCAGCAGGCTCTCGTTGCGCTATGTTGAGACCCAGTACTTC. Protein: CASRLSLRYVETQYF.

The genes are TRBV30 and TRBJ1-3; D gene uncertain. Germline CDR1 GTSNPN, CDR2 SVGIG (reference sequence). This CDR3 comprises 16 residues. The V gene lost 2 bases and the J gene lost 0 bases, with 14 bases spanning the gap. The chain's CDR3 is CAWSIWTLDSGNTIYF. CDR3 sequence (DNA): TGTGCCTGGAGTATTTGGACTCTTGACTCTGGAAACACCATATATTTT.

This clone was detected a few times. This chain connects TRBV27 to TRBJ2-1, with 13 bases identical to TRBD2. Germline-derived CDR1 and CDR2 are MNHEY and SMNVEV (reference sequence). CDR3 size: 16 residues. Trimming took 0 bases from V and 4 from J; bases not matched to a gene: 0. The DNA for the CDR3 is TGTGCCAGCAGTTTATCGGGACTAGCGGGGTACAATGAGCAGTTCTTC. Translated, it gives CASSLSGLAGYNEQFF.

In its sample, this clone was seen once. The V call is TRBV4-2, the J call TRBJ2-3; 7 nucleotides agree with TRBD2. The CDR3 totals 17 residues. Germline CDR1 LGHNA, CDR2 YNFKEQ. V shed 0 bases, J shed 2 bases, and the junction held 8 bases outside the gene matches. The CDR3 DNA reads TGTGCCAGCAGCCAAGAAAGGTCTAGCGGTATCACAGATACGCAGTATTTT. Protein sequence: CASSQERSSGITDTQYF.

This CDR3 reads CASSEGGLNYGYTF. The DNA for the CDR3 is TGTGCCAGCAGTGAGGGAGGTCTCAACTATGGCTACACCTTC. V usage is TRBV6-1 and J usage is TRBJ1-2; D is ambiguous. Trimming took off 3 bases at V and 2 bases at J, with 10 bases between the two ends. The V gene's germline CDR1 is MNHNS and CDR2 SASEGT. This CDR3 spans 14 amino acids.

The CDR3 coding sequence is TGTGCCAGTAGTACGACACCAGGGGGCCGAGCGGGAGGGCCTCATTGGACCGGGGAGCTGTTTTTT. Translating it yields CASSTTPGGRAGGPHWTGELFF. V and J are TRBV19 and TRBJ2-2; 10 bases agree with TRBD2. Germline V gives CDR1 LNHDA, CDR2 SQIVND (reference sequence). V shed 4 bases, J shed 5 bases, and the junction held 25 bases outside the gene matches. CDR3 length: 22 residues.

J is TRBJ1-2 and V is TRBV6-1; 7 nucleotides match TRBD1. Germline lookup yields CDR1 MNHNS and CDR2 SASEGT. The CDR3 is made up of 15 amino acids. Trimming at V came to 4 bases and at J to 1 base, leaving 6 bases not matched to a gene. The CDR3 region has the DNA TGTGCCAGCAGTGTTTCGGGACAGATTAACTATGGCTACACCTTC. Its protein product is CASSVSGQINYGYTF.

The J gene is TRBJ2-3, the V gene TRBV5-1, with 7 bases lining up with TRBD2. The V segment lost 4 bases and the J segment 5 bases; nucleotides outside the gene matches: 10. From germline, CDR1 is SGHRS and CDR2 YFSETQ. The CDR3 has 15 residues. The CDR3 here is CASSQQAGLEDTQYF. As DNA, the CDR3 is TGCGCCAGCAGCCAACAAGCGGGACTGGAAGATACGCAGTATTTT.

There are a few counts of this clone. The V call is TRBV4-1, the J call TRBJ2-1; 8 bases agree with TRBD2. J lost 8 bases, V lost 4 bases, and 10 bases had no gene match. The germline V gene has CDR1 MGHRA and CDR2 YSYEKL. This CDR3 contains 15 residues. The CDR3 spells CASSLFGGEGDEQFF. CDR3 in DNA: TGCGCCAGCAGCCTTTTCGGGGGGGAGGGGGATGAGCAGTTCTTC.

CDR3 in amino acids: CASSFPSRTEQIYGYTF. The CDR3 coding sequence is TGTGCCAGCAGTTTTCCTTCCCGGACAGAACAAATTTATGGCTACACCTTC. The chain joins TRBV28 to TRBJ1-2, with D possibly matching TRBD1 (6 bases). Germline-derived CDR1 and CDR2 are MDHEN and SYDVKM. This CDR3 spans 17 amino acids. V lost 3 bases and J lost 5, with 22 bases in between.

The chain is built from TRBV5-1 and TRBJ2-5; D is uncertain. Trimming cost V 4 bases and J 3 bases, with 10 bases left between them. The length of the CDR3 is 13 residues. CDR1 is SGHRS, CDR2 YFSETQ, per germline. CDR3: CASSALAEETQYF. CDR3 nucleotides: TGCGCCAGCAGCGCCCTTGCGGAAGAGACCCAGTACTTC.

The V call is TRBV6-5, the J call TRBJ1-5, with unresolved D. The germline CDR1 and CDR2 sequences are MNHEY and SVGAGI. Trimming took 5 bases from V and 0 from J, leaving 8 bases between them. The CDR3 covers 14 residues. CDR3 in DNA: TGTGCCAGCAGTAGCGGAGGTAGCAATCAGCCCCAGCATTTT. Translating gives CASSSGGSNQPQHF.

CDR3 coding DNA: TGTGCCAGCAGACGGGGGACAGGGGGCAATCAGCCCCAGCATTTT. Translated: CASRRGTGGNQPQHF. J is TRBJ1-5 and V is TRBV6-1; 10 bases agree with TRBD1. V lost 6 bases to trimming and J lost 2 bases; unmatched junction nucleotides: 4. The CDR3 runs 15 residues. Germline V lookup: CDR1 MNHNS, CDR2 SASEGT.

CDR3 nucleotides: TGTGCCAGCAGCTCGACAGGGATGAACACTGAAGCTTTCTTT. This sequence encodes CASSSTGMNTEAFF. The rearrangement links TRBV5-4 to TRBJ1-1; 7 nucleotides align to TRBD1. V was pared by 3 bases and J by 0 bases, with 2 bases of the junction left unmatched. This CDR3 comprises 14 residues. Germline loops: CDR1 SGHNT, CDR2 YYREEE (reference sequence). Variable domain in full (rest from reference TRBV5-4 and TRBJ1-1): ETGVTQSPTHLIKTRGQQVTLRCSSQSGHNTVSWYQQALGQGPQFIFQYYREEENGRGNFPPRFSGLQFPNYSSELNVNALELDDSALYLCASSSTGMNTEAFFGQGTRLTVV.

The V call is TRBV13, the J call TRBJ2-7; D is perhaps TRBD1 (6 bases). Germline loops: CDR1 PRHDT, CDR2 FYEKMQ (reference sequence). CDR3 length: 15 amino acids. The V and J ends lost 6 bases and 2 bases respectively, with 17 bases between them. This chain's CDR3 is CASSSSPGATYEQYF. CDR3 nucleotides: TGTGCCAGCAGTTCCTCTCCAGGGGCCACCTACGAGCAGTACTTC.

This chain links TRBV5-1 with TRBJ2-6, with D tentatively TRBD1 (6 bases). Germline CDR1 reads SGHRS; CDR2 reads YFSETQ. V lost 7 bases and J lost 1, with 12 bases in between. This CDR3 is built from 15 residues. CDR3 sequence: CASAGDGSGANVLTF. CDR3 DNA: TGCGCCAGCGCAGGGGATGGGTCTGGGGCCAACGTCCTGACTTTC.

A word on this clone: The identical CDR3 is also encoded by other nucleotide sequences in the sample. This chain uses TRBV30 with TRBJ2-7; D possibly corresponds to TRBD2 (6 bases). The germline V gene encodes CDR1 GTSNPN and CDR2 SVGIG (reference sequence). The CDR3 is made up of 13 amino acids. With 0 bases removed from V and 3 bases from J, the gap between germline ends came to 9 bases. CDR3 sequence: CAWSVSGSYEQYF. The CDR3 DNA reads TGTGCCTGGAGTGTTTCCGGGAGCTACGAGCAGTACTTC.

The rearrangement uses TRBV27 and TRBJ1-6; weak D call: TRBD1 (5 bases). Germline lookup yields CDR1 MNHEY and CDR2 SMNVEV (reference sequence). The V and J ends lost 3 bases and 7 bases respectively, with 10 bases between them. This CDR3 is 14 amino acids long. In DNA form, the CDR3 reads TGTGCCAGCAGTTTGCGGGGGGAAAATTCACCCCTCCACTTT. This sequence encodes CASSLRGENSPLHF.

This chain uses TRBV28 with TRBJ1-2; no reliable D call. Deletions cut 6 bases from V and 0 bases from J, with 11 bases between. CDR3 size: 14 residues. From germline, CDR1 is MDHEN and CDR2 SYDVKM. The CDR3 DNA sequence: TGTGCCAGCAGGACACTCCCTTCTAACTATGGCTACACCTTC. This codes for CASRTLPSNYGYTF.

The V gene is TRBV30, the J gene TRBJ1-5, with no clear D. V was clipped by 2 bases and J by 3 bases, with 17 bases between them. The CDR3 sequence is 16 residues long. Germline loops: CDR1 GTSNPN, CDR2 SVGIG (reference sequence). The CDR3 nucleotides read TGTGCCTGGAGTCCTCCCTCTAGTCTTCTCAATCAGCCCCAGCATTTT. As protein: CAWSPPSSLLNQPQHF.

The chain links TRBV6-5 to TRBJ2-3; 7 nucleotides line up with TRBD1. Germline V gives CDR1 MNHEY, CDR2 SVGAGI. V was pared by 4 bases and J by 6 bases, with 4 bases of the junction left unmatched. There are 13 residues in the CDR3. Here the CDR3 DNA reads TGTGCCAGCAGTTTACGACAGGGCGATACGCAGTATTTT. Protein: CASSLRQGDTQYF.